These 22 T cell receptor beta chains share one sample of origin, sequenced in a study of shared clonotypes between healthy human individuals. TCRdb keeps only in-frame clones here, not all; method: immunoSEQ multiplex PCR. The sample comprises about a million clones, 70% to 85% of which are singletons, and about 1.5% rests with the top ten. The sample was memory CD4+ T cells sorted from blood. Sample subset: CD45RA-negative fraction. Receptors originate from a man younger than 35 in good health.

This sequence joins TRBV30 and TRBJ2-4, with a weak D call TRBD2 (6 bases). Germline V lookup: CDR1 GTSNPN, CDR2 SVGIG (reference sequence). Trimming took off 2 bases at V and 1 base at J, with 18 bases between the two ends. The CDR3 extends over 17 amino acids. The CDR3 reads CAWSPTDTRGAKNIQYF. Here the CDR3 DNA reads TGTGCCTGGAGTCCCACTGACACCCGGGGGGCCAAAAACATTCAGTACTTC.

The chain combines TRBV7-2 with TRBJ2-7; D unresolved. V was shortened by 2 bases and J by 3 bases, with 5 bases between the two germline ends. Germline loops: CDR1 SGHTA, CDR2 FQGNSA. This CDR3 comprises 12 residues. The CDR3 DNA reads TGTGCCAGCAGCTTACCTGGCTACGAGCAGTACTTC. Its translation: CASSLPGYEQYF.

Only a few counts were recorded for this clone. The J gene is TRBJ1-5, the V gene TRBV30, with no clear D. V lost 2 bases to trimming and J lost 5 bases, with 10 bases between them. CDR1 is GTSNPN, CDR2 SVGIG, per germline (reference sequence). CDR3 length: 13 amino acids. The CDR3 DNA is TGTGCCTGGAGTATCGCACGGTATCAGCCCCAGCATTTT. As protein: CAWSIARYQPQHF.

The genes are TRBV6-6 and TRBJ1-1; no reliable D call. Germline V gene lookup returns CDR1 MNHNY and CDR2 SVGAGI (reference sequence). Trimming took 2 bases from V and 4 from J, leaving 11 bases between them. CDR3 length: 14 amino acids. In DNA, the CDR3 is TGTGCCAGCAGTTACAATGTGGGTATCACTGAAGCTTTCTTT. Encoded protein: CASSYNVGITEAFF.

This clone was picked up a small number of times. The V call is TRBV5-5, the J call TRBJ1-4, with D hard to call. Per the germline V gene, CDR1 is SGHKS and CDR2 is YYEKEE (reference sequence). Trimming cost V 4 bases and J 8 bases, with 12 bases left between them. The CDR3 spans 13 residues. CDR3 DNA: TGTGCCAGCAGCCGCCGGCTGGACGAAAAACTGTTTTTT. Protein: CASSRRLDEKLFF.

The chain links TRBV5-1 to TRBJ1-2, with D maybe TRBD1 (5 bases). The CDR3 consists of 13 residues. The germline CDR1 and CDR2 sequences are SGHRS and YFSETQ. V dropped 4 bases and J dropped 8 bases, with 15 bases sitting between them. For the CDR3, the DNA is TGCGCCAGCAGCCCTGACCAGGGAACAGGCTACACCTTC. This sequence encodes CASSPDQGTGYTF.

The genes are TRBV7-8 and TRBJ1-1, with D tentatively TRBD1 (5 bases). This CDR3 is 13 amino acids long. V shed 5 bases and J shed 8 bases, with 15 bases lying between them. Germline V gives CDR1 SGHVS, CDR2 FQNEAQ. The chain's CDR3 is CASSIGHSNEAFF. Written as DNA, the CDR3 is TGTGCCAGCAGCATTGGACATTCCAACGAAGCTTTCTTT.

The chain joins TRBV6-1 to TRBJ2-7; no definite D call. Per germline, CDR1 MNHNS and CDR2 SASEGT. Trimming pared 0 bases from V and 6 bases from J, leaving 15 bases between. CDR3 length: 15 residues. Written as DNA, the CDR3 is TGTGCCAGCAGTGAAGCGGGGTCTTTCCGACCCGAGCAGTACTTC. Translating it yields CASSEAGSFRPEQYF.

This chain links TRBV30 with TRBJ1-5; no reliable D call. Between the trimmed V and J ends, which lost 0 bases and 0 bases, there was a span of 9 bases. From germline, CDR1 is GTSNPN and CDR2 SVGIG (reference sequence). This CDR3 contains 15 residues. CDR3 bases: TGTGCCTGGAGTGTAGGCAGTTATAGCAATCAGCCCCAGCATTTT. This encodes CAWSVGSYSNQPQHF.

This clone showed up just a few times. This sequence joins TRBV5-6 and TRBJ2-5; tentative D call: TRBD1 (6 bases). Germline CDR1 is SGHDT and CDR2 is YYEEEE. V was cut by 0 bases and J by 7 bases, with 19 bases left in between. The CDR3 covers 16 residues. The CDR3, as DNA: TGTGCCAGCAGCTTGGATGGGGCTGGGGGCCTGGGGACCCAGTACTTC. Amino acids: CASSLDGAGGLGTQYF.

Details on this clone: This CDR3 is also generated by other DNA sequences in the sample. V and J are TRBV6-5 and TRBJ1-5; D unclear. This CDR3 has 13 residues. Germline CDR1 is MNHEY and CDR2 is SVGAGI. Between the trimmed V and J ends, which lost 0 bases and 1 base, there was a span of 1 base. CDR3: CASSYSSNQPQHF. The DNA for the CDR3 is TGTGCCAGCAGTTACTCGAGCAATCAGCCCCAGCATTTT.

The chain employs TRBV6-1 and TRBJ2-1, with a weak D call TRBD2 (5 bases). This CDR3 has 16 residues. V lost 2 bases, J lost 2 bases, and 13 bases lay in between. The V gene's germline CDR1 is MNHNS and CDR2 SASEGT. The CDR3 nucleotides are TGTGCCAGCAGTGAAAGGAGGATCCGAGCCTACAATGAGCAGTTCTTC. Protein product: CASSERRIRAYNEQFF.

J is TRBJ1-3 and V is TRBV6-5; D ambiguous. V was clipped by 4 bases and J by 4 bases, with 8 bases between them. Germline V gene lookup returns CDR1 MNHEY and CDR2 SVGAGI. The CDR3 runs to 13 residues. CDR3 in DNA: TGTGCCAGCAGTTCTTTAGGGGGAAACACCATATATTTT. This translates into CASSSLGGNTIYF.

This chain uses TRBV5-6 with TRBJ2-3; TRBD1 matches 11 bases. The CDR3 loop spans 16 amino acids. V dropped 4 bases and J dropped 2; count of bases not matched to a gene: 6. Per the germline V gene, CDR1 is SGHDT and CDR2 is YYEEEE. The CDR3 spells CASSGGQGASTDTQYF. CDR3 nucleotide sequence: TGTGCCAGCAGCGGAGGACAGGGGGCTTCCACAGATACGCAGTATTTT.

V usage is TRBV6-5 and J usage is TRBJ2-1; D call uncertain. CDR3 length: 13 amino acids. Germline V gene data show CDR1 as MNHEY and CDR2 as SVGAGI. V gave up 6 bases and J gave up 13 bases, with 19 bases separating them. This CDR3 reads CASSSPFDHSQFF. In DNA form, the CDR3 reads TGTGCCAGCAGCTCGCCGTTCGACCATAGCCAGTTCTTC.

The sample holds many counts of this clone. V usage is TRBV15 and J usage is TRBJ1-2; 8 bases agree with TRBD1. Germline loops: CDR1 LNHNV, CDR2 YYDKDF (reference sequence). There are 13 residues in the CDR3. V trimming: 4 bases; J trimming: 8 bases; junction bases outside the gene matches: 6. The CDR3 loop reads CATSIRTGQGYTF. CDR3 DNA: TGTGCCACCAGCATTCGGACAGGGCAGGGCTACACCTTC.

The V call is TRBV6-6, the J call TRBJ1-2; D unclear. Between the trimmed V and J ends, which lost 8 bases and 0 bases, there was a span of 7 bases. The germline CDR1 and CDR2 sequences are MNHNY and SVGAGI (reference sequence). This CDR3 region has 12 residues. The CDR3 reads CASFSPNYGYTF. As DNA, the CDR3 is TGTGCCAGCTTTAGCCCTAACTATGGCTACACCTTC.

The chain carries TRBV28 and TRBJ2-5; 8 bases agree with TRBD1. The CDR3 sequence is 15 residues long. Germline values: CDR1 MDHEN, CDR2 SYDVKM. V dropped 4 bases and J dropped 5; count of bases not matched to a gene: 9. This CDR3 reads CASSSLGRGPETQYF. DNA of the CDR3: TGTGCCAGCAGTTCCCTAGGCAGGGGGCCGGAGACCCAGTACTTC.

The table lists this clone with a few counts. The V and J genes are TRBV15 and TRBJ2-1, with D maybe TRBD2 (6 bases). V was cut by 7 bases and J by 2 bases, with 12 bases left in between. This CDR3 region has 14 residues. Germline V gene data show CDR1 as LNHNV and CDR2 as YYDKDF (reference sequence). The CDR3 nucleotides read TGTGCCACCAAGGAGGGGAACACCTACAATGAGCAGTTCTTC. As protein: CATKEGNTYNEQFF.

V usage is TRBV20-1 and J usage is TRBJ2-1; D call uncertain. This CDR3 comprises 11 residues. V was cut by 3 bases and J by 6 bases, with 6 bases left in between. The germline gives CDR1 DFQATT, CDR2 SNEGSKA (reference sequence). CDR3 nucleotides: TGCAGTGCTAGTAATCTCAATGAGCAGTTCTTC. Encoded protein: CSASNLNEQFF.

This chain joins TRBV2 and TRBJ1-1; TRBD1 is a possible D gene (6 bases). The ends were cut back, 5 bases at V and 4 bases at J, with 11 bases in the middle. Germline-derived CDR1 and CDR2 are SNHLY and FYNNEI. This CDR3 is built from 13 residues. The CDR3, as DNA: TGTGCCAGCAGTCCAGGGGTGGGCACTGAAGCTTTCTTT. The encoded protein is CASSPGVGTEAFF.

V usage is TRBV6-6 and J usage is TRBJ2-7; D unresolved. The germline V and J ends were trimmed by 1 base and 3 bases, with 7 bases remaining between them. Germline CDR1 reads MNHNY; CDR2 reads SVGAGI (reference sequence). This CDR3 comprises 13 residues. In DNA form, the CDR3 reads TGTGCCAGCAGTTACTTGTCGGGCTACGAGCAGTACTTC. As protein: CASSYLSGYEQYF.